Listed below are T cell receptor beta chains from one sample, sequenced in a study of early stage breast cancer tumors. TCRdb's table, derived via immunoSEQ multiplex PCR, lists solely in-frame clones and lacks some. The table records approximately 39,000 clones, around 70% of them present only once. Sequencing was carried out using blood. The origin of the receptors is a person between 55 and 69 years old with breast cancer. The CDR3 runs from the conserved cysteine through the conserved F or W. The order of the fields is D gene, J gene, clone size, V gene, CDR3 DNA, CDR3 protein. A D gene is named only where the DNA matches it firmly. Clone size, where shown, is once, few, many, or a class for clones that have expanded.

>-|TRBJ1-6|-|TRBV2
TGTGCCACCCGGGGCCCAGTAGTCCACTTT
CATRGPVVHF
>-|TRBJ1-3|-|TRBV6-5
TGTGCCAGCAGTTCGGGGCGAGGAAACACCATATATTTT
CASSSGRGNTIYF
>TRBD1|TRBJ2-7|-|TRBV28
TGTGCCAGCAGTGCGAGACAGGGGCCGTCAACCTACGAGCAGTACTTC
CASSARQGPSTYEQYF
>TRBD2|TRBJ2-7|-|TRBV6-6
TGTGCCAGTAGACTAGCGGGAGGAATTGAGCAGTACTTC
CASRLAGGIEQYF
>-|TRBJ2-1|-|TRBV11-2
TGTGCCAGCAGCCGAACGGCCGGGTACAATGAGCAGTTCTTC
CASSRTAGYNEQFF
>-|TRBJ2-1|-|TRBV4-1
TGCGCCAGCAGCCAAGATAAGTGGGAGCGACGGGATGAGCAGTTCTTC
CASSQDKWERRDEQFF
>-|TRBJ2-7|-|TRBV2
TGTGCCAGCAGGTGGGCGGACACGATTCGTAGCGAGCAGTACTTC
CASRWADTIRSEQYF
>-|TRBJ2-7|-|TRBV7-9
TGTGCCAGCACCCTTGGGGGGTTCGAGCAGTACTTC
CASTLGGFEQYF
>TRBD1|TRBJ2-7|-|TRBV19
TGTGCCAGTAGTATAGCCGGGACAGTATACGAGCAGTACTTC
CASSIAGTVYEQYF
>-|TRBJ2-5|-|TRBV7-9
TGTGCCAGCAGCCACCCCCGGGACCGGCAAGAGACCCAGTACTTC
CASSHPRDRQETQYF
>-|TRBJ1-5|-|TRBV19
TGTGCCAGTAGTAACCCCCGACAGCCCCAGCATTTT
CASSNPRQPQHF
>-|TRBJ1-1|-|TRBV5-1
TGCGCCAGCAGCCCCGAGGTAGCGAGGAACACTGAAGCTTTCTTT
CASSPEVARNTEAFF
>-|TRBJ2-7|-|TRBV11-2
TGTGCCAGCAGCTTGGACAAGCCCCCCTCCTACGAGCAGTACTTC
CASSLDKPPSYEQYF
>-|TRBJ2-7|-|TRBV6-6
TGTGCCAGCAGTTTGGGCGGAACCTACGAGCAGTACTTC
CASSLGGTYEQYF
>-|TRBJ1-4|few|TRBV6-1
TGTGCCAGCAGTGAGTTAGGGGGTACGGATGAAAAACTGTTTTTT
CASSELGGTDEKLFF
>-|TRBJ1-4|few|TRBV10-3
TGTGCCATCAGTGATCCGGCAGGGAATGAAAAACTGTTTTTT
CAISDPAGNEKLFF
>-|TRBJ2-7|-|TRBV18
TGTGCCAGCACCCGACAATTCGGAGCCCAATACGAGCAGTACTTC
CASTRQFGAQYEQYF
>-|TRBJ2-3|-|TRBV9
TGTGCCAGCAGCCCCATGACCACGAAGGCAGATACGCAGTATTTT
CASSPMTTKADTQYF
>TRBD2|TRBJ2-7|-|TRBV2
TGTGCCAGCAGTACGGCGGGGGTGCCTCGGGCGTACGAGCAGTACTTC
CASSTAGVPRAYEQYF